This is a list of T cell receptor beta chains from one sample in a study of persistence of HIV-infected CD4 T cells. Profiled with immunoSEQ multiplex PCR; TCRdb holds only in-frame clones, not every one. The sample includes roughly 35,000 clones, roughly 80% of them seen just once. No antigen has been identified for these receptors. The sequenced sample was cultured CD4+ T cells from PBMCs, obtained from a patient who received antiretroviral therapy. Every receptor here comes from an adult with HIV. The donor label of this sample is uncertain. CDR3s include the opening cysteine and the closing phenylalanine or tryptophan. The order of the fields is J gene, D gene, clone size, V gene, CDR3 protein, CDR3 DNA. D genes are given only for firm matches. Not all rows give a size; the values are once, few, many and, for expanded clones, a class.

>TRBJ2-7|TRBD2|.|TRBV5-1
CASSLGLAGVYEQYF
TGCGCCAGCAGCTTAGGACTAGCGGGGGTATACGAGCAGTACTTC
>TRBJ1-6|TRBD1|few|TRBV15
CATRTGDSPLHF
TGTGCCACCCGGACAGGGGATTCACCCCTCCACTTT
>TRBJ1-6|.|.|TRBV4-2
CASSQDMGDPTHF
TGTGCCAGCAGCCAAGACATGGGGGACCCGACCCACTTT
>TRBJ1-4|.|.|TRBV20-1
CSASLTGLTNEKLFF
TGCAGTGCTAGTTTGACAGGCCTTACTAATGAAAAACTGTTTTTT
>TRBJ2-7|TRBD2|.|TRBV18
CASSPTSGGSYEQYF
TGTGCCAGCTCGCCTACTAGCGGGGGGTCCTACGAGCAGTACTTC
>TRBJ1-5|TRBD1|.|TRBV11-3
CASSLVRLGTGADQPQHF
TGTGCCAGCAGCTTAGTACGTTTAGGGACAGGGGCAGACCAGCCCCAGCATTTT
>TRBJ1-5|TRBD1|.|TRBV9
CASSRQGNNQPQHF
TGTGCCAGCAGCCGACAGGGTAACAATCAGCCCCAGCATTTT
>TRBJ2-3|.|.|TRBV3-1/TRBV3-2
CASSQWTATSTDTQYF
TGTGCCAGCAGCCAATGGACAGCCACTAGCACAGATACGCAGTATTTT
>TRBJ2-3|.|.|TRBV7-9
CASSFRGDTQYF
TGTGCCAGCAGCTTTAGGGGAGATACGCAGTATTTT
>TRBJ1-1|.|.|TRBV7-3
CASSSERSTEAFF
TGTGCCAGCAGCTCGGAGAGGAGCACTGAAGCTTTCTTT
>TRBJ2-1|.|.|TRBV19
CASSIVRAPGNEQFF
TGTGCCAGTAGTATCGTGCGGGCACCGGGCAATGAGCAGTTCTTC
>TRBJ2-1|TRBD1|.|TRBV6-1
CASSATGTGSYNEQFF
TGTGCCAGCAGTGCAACCGGGACAGGCTCCTACAATGAGCAGTTCTTC
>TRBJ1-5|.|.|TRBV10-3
CAISEAGNQPQHF
TGTGCCATCAGTGAGGCAGGCAATCAGCCCCAGCATTTT
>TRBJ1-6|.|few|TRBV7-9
CASSFGGRGSPLHF
TGTGCCAGCAGTTTCGGGGGAAGGGGGTCACCCCTCCACTTT
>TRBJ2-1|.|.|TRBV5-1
CASRERGADEQFF
TGCGCCAGCAGGGAACGGGGGGCGGATGAGCAGTTCTTC
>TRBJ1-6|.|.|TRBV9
CASSVQSVGSPLHF
TGTGCCAGCAGCGTACAGTCCGTTGGTTCACCCCTCCACTTT
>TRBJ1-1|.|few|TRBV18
CASSPPPGTEAFF
TGTGCCAGCTCACCCCCCCCAGGAACTGAAGCTTTCTTT
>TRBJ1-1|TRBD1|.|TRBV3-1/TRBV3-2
CASSQTGAGTEAFF
TGTGCCAGCAGCCAAACAGGGGCAGGAACTGAAGCTTTCTTT
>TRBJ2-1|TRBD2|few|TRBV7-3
CASSPSGGKYNEQFF
TGTGCCAGCAGCCCAAGCGGGGGGAAATACAATGAGCAGTTCTTC
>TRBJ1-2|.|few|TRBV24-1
CATSYSDYGYTF
TGTGCCACCAGTTACAGCGACTATGGCTACACCTTC
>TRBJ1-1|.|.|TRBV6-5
CASSYNRVPFF
TGTGCCAGCAGTTACAATCGGGTACCTTTCTTT
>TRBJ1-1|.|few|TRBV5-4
CASSLDWNTEAFF
TGTGCCAGCAGCTTGGACTGGAACACTGAAGCTTTCTTT
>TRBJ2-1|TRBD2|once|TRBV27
CASRKRGPNNEQFF
TGTGCCAGCAGGAAGCGGGGGCCGAACAATGAGCAGTTCTTC
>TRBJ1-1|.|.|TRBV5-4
CASSLGAVGDAEAFF
TGTGCCAGCAGCCTCGGGGCCGTCGGGGACGCTGAAGCTTTCTTT
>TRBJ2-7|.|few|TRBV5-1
CASSPNLLYEQYF
TGCGCCAGCAGCCCAAACCTTTTGTACGAGCAGTACTTC
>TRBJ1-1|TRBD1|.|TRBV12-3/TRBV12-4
CASSTGQGTEAFF
TGTGCCAGCAGTACTGGACAGGGCACTGAAGCTTTCTTT
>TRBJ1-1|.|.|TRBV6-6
CASSWQGHNTEAFF
TGTGCCAGCAGTTGGCAGGGGCATAACACTGAAGCTTTCTTT
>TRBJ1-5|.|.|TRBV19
CASSIQRNQPQHF
TGTGCCAGTAGTATCCAACGCAATCAGCCCCAGCATTTT
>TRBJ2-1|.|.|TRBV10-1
CASSLRGANEQFF
TGCGCCAGCAGCTTGAGAGGGGCGAATGAGCAGTTCTTC
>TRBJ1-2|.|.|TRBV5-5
CASSLEAGFHYGYTF
TGTGCCAGCAGCTTGGAGGCAGGCTTCCACTATGGCTACACCTTC
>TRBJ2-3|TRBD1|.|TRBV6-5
CASSPGGYTDTQYF
TGTGCCAGCTCTCCAGGGGGCTACACAGATACGCAGTATTTT
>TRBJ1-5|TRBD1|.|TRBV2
CASKDRGNQPQHF
TGTGCCAGCAAGGACAGGGGTAATCAGCCCCAGCATTTT
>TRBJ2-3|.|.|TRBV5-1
CASSSERGGTDTQYF
TGCGCCAGCAGCTCCGAAAGGGGGGGCACAGATACGCAGTATTTT
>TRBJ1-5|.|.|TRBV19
CARPSRSSNQPQHF
TGTGCCAGACCTTCCCGGTCGAGCAATCAGCCCCAGCATTTT
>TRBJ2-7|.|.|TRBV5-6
CASSPIGAYEQYF
TGTGCCAGCAGCCCGATCGGGGCCTACGAGCAGTACTTC
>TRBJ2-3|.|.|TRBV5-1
CASSSGTTPGADTQYF
TGCGCCAGCAGCAGCGGGACTACACCAGGGGCAGATACGCAGTATTTT
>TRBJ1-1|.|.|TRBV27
CASSLYSPGDGQNTEAFF
TGTGCCAGCAGTTTATATTCCCCCGGAGACGGGCAGAACACTGAAGCTTTCTTT
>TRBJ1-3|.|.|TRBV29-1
CSIEGNGNTIYF
TGCAGCATAGAGGGAAATGGAAACACCATATATTTT
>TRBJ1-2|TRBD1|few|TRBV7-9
CASSSDWTGGSYGYTF
TGTGCCAGCAGCTCGGACTGGACAGGGGGCTCCTATGGCTACACCTTC
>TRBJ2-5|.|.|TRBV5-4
CASSQKTTGQRGAQYF
TGTGCCAGCAGTCAGAAAACAACAGGGCAACGAGGGGCCCAGTACTTC
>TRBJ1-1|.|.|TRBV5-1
CASSLAWDLTEAFF
TGCGCCAGCAGCTTGGCCTGGGACTTGACTGAAGCTTTCTTT
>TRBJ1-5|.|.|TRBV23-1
CASSQFGQPKQPQHF
TGCGCCAGCAGTCAGTTTGGACAGCCCAAGCAGCCCCAGCATTTT
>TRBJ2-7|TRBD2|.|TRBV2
CASRLYLAGGNYEQYF
TGTGCCAGCAGACTTTATCTAGCGGGGGGAAACTACGAGCAGTACTTC
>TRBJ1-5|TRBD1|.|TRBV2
CASSGETGSNQPQHF
TGTGCCAGCAGTGGTGAGACAGGGAGCAATCAGCCCCAGCATTTT
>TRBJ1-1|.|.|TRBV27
CASSFRVEGTEAFF
TGTGCCAGCAGTTTCAGGGTTGAGGGGACTGAAGCTTTCTTT
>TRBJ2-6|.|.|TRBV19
CASSISSGANVLTF
TGTGCCAGTAGCATAAGCTCTGGGGCCAACGTCCTGACTTTC
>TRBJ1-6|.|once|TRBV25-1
CASSGPGEGNSPLHF
TGTGCCAGCAGTGGCCCCGGGGAGGGCAATTCACCCCTCCACTTT
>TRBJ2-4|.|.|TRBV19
CASSIRDLTKNIQYF
TGTGCCAGTAGTATCAGGGATCTTACCAAAAACATTCAGTACTTC
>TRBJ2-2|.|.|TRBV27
CASSLRDTGELFF
TGTGCCAGCAGTTTAAGGGACACCGGGGAGCTGTTTTTT
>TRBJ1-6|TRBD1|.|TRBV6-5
CASQRTGANSPLHF
TGTGCCAGCCAAAGGACAGGAGCTAATTCACCCCTCCACTTT
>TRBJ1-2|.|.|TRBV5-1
CASSLDWGSGYTF
TGCGCCAGCAGCTTGGATTGGGGAAGCGGCTACACCTTC
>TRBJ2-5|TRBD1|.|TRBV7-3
CASTTGGQETQYF
TGTGCCAGCACGACAGGGGGACAAGAGACCCAGTACTTC
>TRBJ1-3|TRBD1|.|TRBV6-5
CASSYSSDRGDNTIYF
TGTGCCAGCAGTTACTCCTCGGACAGGGGGGATAACACCATATATTTT
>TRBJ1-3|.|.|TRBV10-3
CAIRYDSTGNTIYF
TGTGCCATCAGATACGACAGCACGGGAAACACCATATATTTT
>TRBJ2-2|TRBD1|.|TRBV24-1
CATSDLVGGETGELFF
TGTGCCACCAGTGATTTGGTAGGGGGCGAGACCGGGGAGCTGTTTTTT